This entry lists 20 T cell receptor beta chains sequenced from one sample in a study of blood T cell repertoires in COVID-19 (dated by TCRdb to the early 2020s). The library was made by the immunoSEQ multiplex PCR assay. TCRdb provides this immuneACCESS table in a form limited to in-frame rearrangements. Some clones are lacking; in checked studies, under half of them reflect an unresolved V gene, and why the rest are absent is not known. The sample profile shows 300,000 to 400,000 clones; approximately 84% of them were found once. The top ten hold roughly 1% of the sample. Sequencing was done on a sample of PBMCs or T cells enriched from blood (not recorded which). These receptors were collected from a woman in her twenties or thirties who had recovered from COVID-19.

The genes are TRBV11-2 and TRBJ1-1, with 8 nucleotides matching TRBD1. The V gene end was trimmed by 1 base and the J gene end by 3 bases; junction bases not matched to a gene: 10. Germline CDR1 SGHAT, CDR2 FQNNGV. The CDR3 spans 17 residues. The CDR3 is CASSLVGGTGFHTEAFF. CDR3 nucleotides: TGTGCCAGCAGCTTAGTCGGGGGGACAGGCTTCCACACTGAAGCTTTCTTT.

V and J are TRBV2 and TRBJ2-5, with TRBD2 as a possible D gene (6 bases). V lost 6 bases, J lost 5 bases, and 19 bases lay in between. Germline loops: CDR1 SNHLY, CDR2 FYNNEI. The CDR3 has 15 residues. The CDR3 reads CASSDRSRAGETQYF. The CDR3 nucleotides are TGTGCCAGCAGCGACCGTTCCAGGGCGGGGGAGACCCAGTACTTC.

The chain combines TRBV24-1 with TRBJ1-1; D might be TRBD1 (5 bases). CDR3 length: 13 amino acids. Germline values: CDR1 KGHDR, CDR2 SFDVKD. V lost 4 bases, J lost 4 bases, and 9 bases lay in between. The CDR3 DNA sequence: TGTGCCACCAGTGAGCAGGGATTCACTGAAGCTTTCTTT. Protein sequence: CATSEQGFTEAFF.

J is TRBJ2-1 and V is TRBV10-3, with TRBD2 as a possible D gene (6 bases). In germline, CDR1 is ENHRY, CDR2 SYGVKD. Trimming took 2 bases from V and 8 from J, leaving 10 bases between them. This CDR3 comprises 13 residues. CDR3 coding DNA: TGTGCCATCAGTGAGGGGGGGTCCGATGAGCAGTTCTTC. Translating gives CAISEGGSDEQFF.

The chain joins TRBV11-2 to TRBJ2-5; 8 nucleotides agree with TRBD2. CDR1 and CDR2 from the germline V gene are SGHAT and FQNNGV. The J segment lost 5 bases and the V segment lost 4 bases, leaving 12 bases of the junction unmatched. The CDR3 totals 16 residues. In nucleotides, the CDR3 is TGTGCCAGCAGCTCCCCGGGGGGGGACTCCCCGGAGACCCAGTACTTC. Amino acid sequence: CASSSPGGDSPETQYF. The full variable domain, rest sourced from reference TRBV11-2 and TRBJ2-5, is EAGVAQSPRYKIIEKRQSVAFWCNPISGHATLYWYQQILGQGPKLLIQFQNNGVVDDSQLPKDRFSAERLKGVDSTLKIQPAKLEDSAVYLCASSSPGGDSPETQYFGPGTRLLVL.

The chain has TRBV11-3 and TRBJ2-7; possible D gene TRBD2, 7 bases. The germline V gene encodes CDR1 SGHNT and CDR2 YENEEA. V was pared by 2 bases and J by 12 bases, with 14 bases between. This CDR3 contains 12 residues. The CDR3 protein is CASSLRGARRYF. The CDR3 coding sequence is TGTGCCAGCAGCTTACGGGGGGCCAGAAGGTACTTC.

The chain links TRBV30 to TRBJ1-2; maybe TRBD1 (5 bases). Trimming shortened V by 3 bases and J by 3 bases, and 14 bases separated the two germline ends. The CDR3 is 14 residues long. The germline gives CDR1 GTSNPN, CDR2 SVGIG (reference sequence). CDR3 sequence reads: CAWSGRGAHYGYTF. For the CDR3, the DNA is TGTGCCTGGAGCGGCCGTGGGGCCCACTATGGCTACACCTTC.

The chain combines TRBV4-1 with TRBJ2-7, with TRBD1 as a possible D gene (6 bases). Germline V gene sequence: CDR1 MGHRA, CDR2 YSYEKL. Trimming stripped 0 bases from V and 2 bases from J, with 20 bases between. This CDR3 is 18 amino acids long. The CDR3 DNA is TGCGCCAGCAGCCAAGACCCCGGGACATCTCACCTCCCCTACGAGCAGTACTTC. Translation: CASSQDPGTSHLPYEQYF.

This sequence joins TRBV2 and TRBJ1-6; TRBD1 matches at 10 bases. The CDR3 contains 14 residues. Trimming removed 7 bases from V and 8 bases from J; junction bases left unmatched: 5. The germline V gene encodes CDR1 SNHLY and CDR2 FYNNEI. This chain's CDR3 is CASTFGTGDSPLHF. DNA of the CDR3: TGTGCCAGCACCTTCGGGACAGGGGATTCACCCCTCCACTTT. Complete variable domain (other parts from reference TRBV2 and TRBJ1-6): EPEVTQTPSHQVTQMGQEVILRCVPISNHLYFYWYRQILGQKVEFLVSFYNNEISEKSEIFDDQFSVERPDGSNFTLKIRSTKLEDSAMYFCASTFGTGDSPLHFGNGTRLTVT.

The rearrangement joins TRBV19 to TRBJ1-2; possible D gene TRBD1, 6 bases. The CDR3 has 15 amino acids. Trimming pared 8 bases from V and 3 bases from J, leaving 19 bases between. In germline, CDR1 is LNHDA, CDR2 SQIVND (reference sequence). The DNA for the CDR3 is TGTGCCAGTCATTCCATACAGGGATTGTACTATGGCTACACCTTC. This gives the protein CASHSIQGLYYGYTF.

This clone is a singleton in its sample. V and J are TRBV28 and TRBJ1-5, with D possibly matching TRBD1 (6 bases). Germline CDR1 is MDHEN and CDR2 is SYDVKM. V lost 5 bases to trimming and J lost 3 bases, with 11 bases between them. The CDR3 spans 14 residues. This CDR3 reads CASSPGHHNQPQHF. The CDR3 coding sequence is TGTGCCAGCAGTCCGGGACATCACAATCAGCCCCAGCATTTT. Full variable domain (remainder filled in from reference TRBV28 and TRBJ1-5): DVKVTQSSRYLVKRTGEKVFLECVQDMDHENMFWYRQDPGLGLRLIYFSYDVKMKEKGDIPEGYSVSREKKERFSLILESASTNQTSMYLCASSPGHHNQPQHFGDGTRLSIL.

This rearrangement joins TRBV28 to TRBJ2-3; D is possibly TRBD2 (7 bases). Germline CDR1 and CDR2: MDHEN and SYDVKM. This CDR3 comprises 16 residues. Deletions cut 6 bases from V and 0 bases from J, with 16 bases between. CDR3 sequence reads: CASRDRGGPSTDTQYF. CDR3 DNA sequence: TGTGCCAGCAGAGACCGCGGGGGCCCTAGCACAGATACGCAGTATTTT.

The chain employs TRBV19 and TRBJ2-6, with a tentative D call TRBD1 (5 bases). The V gene lost 3 bases and the J gene lost 0 bases, with 15 bases spanning the gap. The CDR3 loop spans 18 amino acids. Germline CDR1 reads LNHDA; CDR2 reads SQIVND (reference sequence). The CDR3, as DNA: TGTGCCAGTAGTATGGGTAACAGGCCATACTCTGGGGCCAACGTCCTGACTTTC. Translation gives CASSMGNRPYSGANVLTF.

The chain combines TRBV6-4 with TRBJ1-6; D may be TRBD1 (6 bases). V was cut by 6 bases and J by 7 bases, with 10 bases left in between. CDR1 and CDR2 (germline): MRHNA, SNTAGT. The CDR3 consists of 13 residues. The CDR3 nucleotides read TGTGCCAGCAGACAGGGAATGAATTCACCCCTCCACTTT. It yields the protein CASRQGMNSPLHF.

The chain links TRBV6-5 to TRBJ1-3; no clear D gene. Per the germline V gene, CDR1 is MNHEY and CDR2 is SVGAGI. This CDR3 has 15 residues. V dropped 7 bases and J dropped 0 bases, with 13 bases sitting between them. CDR3 DNA: TGTGCCAGCACCGAGGAGGGTCGCTCTGGAAACACCATATATTTT. Translation gives CASTEEGRSGNTIYF.

The J gene is TRBJ2-7, the V gene TRBV15; no definite D call. Germline lookup yields CDR1 LNHNV and CDR2 YYDKDF (reference sequence). The CDR3 extends over 13 amino acids. Trimming stripped 1 base from V and 6 bases from J, with 10 bases between. The CDR3 DNA reads as TGTGCCACCAGCAGAGGCGCCGGTAGCGAGCAGTACTTC. Translated, it gives CATSRGAGSEQYF.

The V and J genes are TRBV28 and TRBJ2-2; no reliable D call. Trimming removed 5 bases from V and 8 bases from J, with 18 bases in between. Germline V CDR1 and CDR2: MDHEN, SYDVKM. The CDR3 covers 15 residues. The CDR3 is CASSPQSGFLGELFF. The CDR3, as DNA: TGTGCCAGCAGTCCCCAGTCCGGGTTTCTAGGGGAGCTGTTTTTT.

V gene TRBV28 combines with J gene TRBJ1-5; a weak D match, TRBD1 (5 bases). The length of the CDR3 is 14 residues. Germline V gene lookup returns CDR1 MDHEN and CDR2 SYDVKM. V lost 8 bases and J lost 1, with 12 bases in between. For the CDR3, the DNA is TGTGCCAGCCAGTCCCGGGGGAGCAATCAGCCCCAGCATTTT. It yields the protein CASQSRGSNQPQHF.

The V and J genes are TRBV10-3 and TRBJ2-5, with TRBD1 identical over 7 bases. V lost 0 bases, J lost 4 bases, and 11 bases stayed unmatched. Germline assignment: CDR1 ENHRY and CDR2 SYGVKD. The length of the CDR3 is 17 residues. The CDR3 bases are TGTGCCATCAGTGAGTCCCCGACAGGGCGCAGGGGAGAGACCCAGTACTTC. Translated, it gives CAISESPTGRRGETQYF.

The V call is TRBV29-1, the J call TRBJ2-5; 12 nucleotides agree with TRBD2. From germline, CDR1 is SQVTM and CDR2 ANQGSEA. Trimming took 3 bases from V and 2 from J; bases not matched to a gene: 1. This CDR3 comprises 14 residues. CDR3 sequence: CSVDLAGGQETQYF. The CDR3 nucleotides are TGCAGCGTTGACCTAGCGGGGGGGCAAGAGACCCAGTACTTC.